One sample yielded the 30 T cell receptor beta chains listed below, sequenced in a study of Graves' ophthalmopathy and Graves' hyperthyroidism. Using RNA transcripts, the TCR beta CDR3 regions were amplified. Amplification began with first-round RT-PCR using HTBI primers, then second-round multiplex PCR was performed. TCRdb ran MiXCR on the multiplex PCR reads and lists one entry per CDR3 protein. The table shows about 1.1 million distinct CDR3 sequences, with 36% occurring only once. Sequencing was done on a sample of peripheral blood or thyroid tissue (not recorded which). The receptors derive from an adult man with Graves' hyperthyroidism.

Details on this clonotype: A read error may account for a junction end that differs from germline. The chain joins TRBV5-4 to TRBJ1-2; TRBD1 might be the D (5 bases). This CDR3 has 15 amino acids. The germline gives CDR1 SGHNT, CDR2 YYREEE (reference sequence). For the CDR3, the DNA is TGTACCAGCAGCTTCGAGGGACGGCTTTCCTATGGCCACACCTTC. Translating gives CTSSFEGRLSYGHTF.

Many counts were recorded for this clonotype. CDR3 amino acids: CASSLGAGGPDEQYF. The CDR3, as DNA: TGTGCCAGCAGCTTAGGAGCGGGGGGGCCGGACGAGCAGTACTTC. The chain employs TRBV7-2 and TRBJ2-7; TRBD2 matches at 10 bases. V shed 1 base, J shed 5 bases, and the junction held 5 bases outside the gene matches. There are 15 residues in the CDR3. Germline V gene lookup returns CDR1 SGHTA and CDR2 FQGNSA.

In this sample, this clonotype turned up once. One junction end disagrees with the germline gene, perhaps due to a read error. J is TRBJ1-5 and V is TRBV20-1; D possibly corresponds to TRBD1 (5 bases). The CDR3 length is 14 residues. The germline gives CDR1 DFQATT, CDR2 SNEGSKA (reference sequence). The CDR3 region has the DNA TGCAGTGCTAATGCTAGAGGGGAAAGTCAGACCCAGCATTTT. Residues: CSANARGESQTQHF.

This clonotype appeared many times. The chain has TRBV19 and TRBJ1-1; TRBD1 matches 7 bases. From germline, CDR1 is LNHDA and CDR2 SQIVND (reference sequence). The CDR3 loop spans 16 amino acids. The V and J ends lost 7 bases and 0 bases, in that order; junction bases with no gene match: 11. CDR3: CASIPGQEFLNTEAFF. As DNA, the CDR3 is TGTGCCAGTATCCCCGGACAGGAATTTTTGAACACTGAAGCTTTCTTT.

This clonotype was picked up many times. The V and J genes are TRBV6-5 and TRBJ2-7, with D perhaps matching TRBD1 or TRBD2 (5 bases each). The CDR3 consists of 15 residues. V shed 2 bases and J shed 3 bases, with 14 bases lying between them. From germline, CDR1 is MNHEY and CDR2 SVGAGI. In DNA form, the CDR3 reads TGTGCCAGCAGTTACCTGCCCCGGGACGGCTACGAGCAGTACTTC. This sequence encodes CASSYLPRDGYEQYF.

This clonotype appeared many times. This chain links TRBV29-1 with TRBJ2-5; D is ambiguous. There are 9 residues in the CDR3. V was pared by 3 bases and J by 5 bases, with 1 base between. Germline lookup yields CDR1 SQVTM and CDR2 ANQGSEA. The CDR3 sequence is CSVEETQYF. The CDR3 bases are TGCAGCGTTGAGGAGACCCAGTACTTC.

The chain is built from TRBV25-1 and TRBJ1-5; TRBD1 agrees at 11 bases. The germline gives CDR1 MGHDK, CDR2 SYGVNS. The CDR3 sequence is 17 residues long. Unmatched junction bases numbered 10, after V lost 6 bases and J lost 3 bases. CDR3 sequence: CASRVTGTGGNNQPQHF. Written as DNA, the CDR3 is TGTGCCAGCAGGGTCACCGGGACAGGGGGTAACAATCAGCCCCAGCATTTT.

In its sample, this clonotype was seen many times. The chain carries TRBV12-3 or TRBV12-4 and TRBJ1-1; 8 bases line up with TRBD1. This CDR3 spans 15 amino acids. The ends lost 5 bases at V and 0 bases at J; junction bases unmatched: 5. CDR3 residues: CASSNRDRLNTEAFF. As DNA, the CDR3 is TGTGCCAGCAGTAACCGGGACAGGTTGAACACTGAAGCTTTCTTT.

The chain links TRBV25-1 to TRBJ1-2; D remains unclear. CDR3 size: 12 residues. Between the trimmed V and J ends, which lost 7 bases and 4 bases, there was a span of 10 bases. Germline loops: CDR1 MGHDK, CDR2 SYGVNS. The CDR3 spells CASMSGIYGYTF. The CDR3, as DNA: TGTGCCAGCATGTCTGGGATCTATGGCTACACCTTC.

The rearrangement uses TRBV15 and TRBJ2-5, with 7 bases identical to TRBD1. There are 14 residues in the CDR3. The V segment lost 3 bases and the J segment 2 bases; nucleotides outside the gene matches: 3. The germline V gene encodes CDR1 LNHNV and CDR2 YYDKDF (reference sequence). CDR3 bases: TGTGCCACCAGCAGGGGACAGACTCAAGAGACCCAGTACTTC. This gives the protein CATSRGQTQETQYF.

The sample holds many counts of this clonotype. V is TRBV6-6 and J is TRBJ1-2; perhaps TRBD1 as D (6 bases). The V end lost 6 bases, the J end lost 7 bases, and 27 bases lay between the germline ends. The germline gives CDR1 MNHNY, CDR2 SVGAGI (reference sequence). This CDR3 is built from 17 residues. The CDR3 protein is CASSGRGPPGARSGYTF. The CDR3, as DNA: TGTGCCAGCAGCGGTCGGGGGCCTCCGGGGGCTCGTAGTGGCTACACCTTC.

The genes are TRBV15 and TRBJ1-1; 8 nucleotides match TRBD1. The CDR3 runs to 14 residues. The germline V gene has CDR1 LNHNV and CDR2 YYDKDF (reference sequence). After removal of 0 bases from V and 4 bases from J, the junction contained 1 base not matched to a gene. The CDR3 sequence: CATSREDRATEAFF. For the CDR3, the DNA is TGTGCCACCAGCAGAGAGGACAGGGCCACTGAAGCTTTCTTT. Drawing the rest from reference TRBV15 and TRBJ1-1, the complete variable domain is DAMVIQNPRYQVTQFGKPVTLSCSQTLNHNVMYWYQQKSSQAPKLLFHYYDKDFNNEADTPDNFQSRRPNTSFCFLDIRSPGLGDTAMYLCATSREDRATEAFFGQGTRLTVV.

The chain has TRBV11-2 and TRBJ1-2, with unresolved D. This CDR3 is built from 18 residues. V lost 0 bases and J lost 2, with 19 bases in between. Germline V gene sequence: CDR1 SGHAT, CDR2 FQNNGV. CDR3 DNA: TGTGCCAGCAGCTTAGATCTGGGTTGGGATTTCTCAAACTATGGCTACACCTTC. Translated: CASSLDLGWDFSNYGYTF.

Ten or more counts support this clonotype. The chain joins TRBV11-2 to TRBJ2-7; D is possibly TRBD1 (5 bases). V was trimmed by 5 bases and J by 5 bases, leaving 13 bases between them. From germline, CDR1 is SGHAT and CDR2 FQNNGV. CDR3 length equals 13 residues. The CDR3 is CASSETGLNEQYF. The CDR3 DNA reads TGTGCCAGCAGCGAAACAGGTTTGAACGAGCAGTACTTC.

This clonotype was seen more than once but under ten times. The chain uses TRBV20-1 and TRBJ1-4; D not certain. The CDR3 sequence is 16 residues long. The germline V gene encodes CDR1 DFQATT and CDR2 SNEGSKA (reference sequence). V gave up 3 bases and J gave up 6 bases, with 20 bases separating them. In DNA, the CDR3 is TGCAGTGCTAGGGGTCAGGTTCCCCCCAGAGATGAAAAACTGTTTTTT. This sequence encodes CSARGQVPPRDEKLFF.

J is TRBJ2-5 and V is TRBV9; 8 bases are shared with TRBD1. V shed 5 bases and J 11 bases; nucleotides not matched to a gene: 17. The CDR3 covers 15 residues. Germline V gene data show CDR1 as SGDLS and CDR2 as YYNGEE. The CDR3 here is CASSYGGQGAGEQYF. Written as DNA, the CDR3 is TGTGCCAGCAGTTATGGGGGGCAGGGGGCAGGTGAGCAGTACTTC.

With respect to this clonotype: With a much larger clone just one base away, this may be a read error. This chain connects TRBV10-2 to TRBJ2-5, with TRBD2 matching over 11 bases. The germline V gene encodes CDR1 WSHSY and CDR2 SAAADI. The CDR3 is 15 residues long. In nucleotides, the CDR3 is TGTGCCGGCAGCCCCCTCCTAGCGGGGGGAGAGACCCAGTACTTC. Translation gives CAGSPLLAGGETQYF.

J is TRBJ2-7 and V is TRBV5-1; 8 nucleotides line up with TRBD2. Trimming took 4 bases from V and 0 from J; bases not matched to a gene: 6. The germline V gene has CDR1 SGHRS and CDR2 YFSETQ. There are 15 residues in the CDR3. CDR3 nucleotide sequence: TGCGCCAGCAGCAAGACTAGCGCCAACTCCTACGAGCAGTACTTC. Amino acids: CASSKTSANSYEQYF.

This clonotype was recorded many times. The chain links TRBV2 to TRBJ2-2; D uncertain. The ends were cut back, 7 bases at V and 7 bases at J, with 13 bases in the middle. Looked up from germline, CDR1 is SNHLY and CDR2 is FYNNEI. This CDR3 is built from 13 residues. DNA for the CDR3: TGTGCCAGCATCCAGGTCGTGAACGGGGAGCTGTTTTTT. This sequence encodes CASIQVVNGELFF.

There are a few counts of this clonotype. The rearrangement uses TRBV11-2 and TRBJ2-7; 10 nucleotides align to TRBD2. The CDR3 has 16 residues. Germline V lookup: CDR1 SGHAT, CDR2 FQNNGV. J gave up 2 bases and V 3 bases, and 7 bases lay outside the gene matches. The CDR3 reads CASSFVSGRQPYEQYF. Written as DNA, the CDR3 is TGTGCCAGCAGCTTCGTTAGCGGGAGGCAACCCTACGAGCAGTACTTC. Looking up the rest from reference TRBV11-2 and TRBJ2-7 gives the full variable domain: EAGVAQSPRYKIIEKRQSVAFWCNPISGHATLYWYQQILGQGPKLLIQFQNNGVVDDSQLPKDRFSAERLKGVDSTLKIQPAKLEDSAVYLCASSFVSGRQPYEQYFGPGTRLTVT.

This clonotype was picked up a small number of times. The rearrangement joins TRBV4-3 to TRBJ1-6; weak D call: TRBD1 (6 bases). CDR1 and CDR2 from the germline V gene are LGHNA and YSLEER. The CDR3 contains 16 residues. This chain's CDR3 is CATRQDQSSYNSPLHF. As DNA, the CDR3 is TGCGCGACACGACAGGACCAGAGCTCCTATAATTCACCCCTCCACTTT.

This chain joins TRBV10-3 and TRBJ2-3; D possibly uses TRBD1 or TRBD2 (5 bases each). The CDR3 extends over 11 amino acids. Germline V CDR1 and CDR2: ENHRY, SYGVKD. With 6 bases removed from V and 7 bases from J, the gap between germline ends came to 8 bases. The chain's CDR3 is CAIRQDYTQYF. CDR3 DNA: TGTGCCATCAGACAGGACTATACGCAGTATTTT.

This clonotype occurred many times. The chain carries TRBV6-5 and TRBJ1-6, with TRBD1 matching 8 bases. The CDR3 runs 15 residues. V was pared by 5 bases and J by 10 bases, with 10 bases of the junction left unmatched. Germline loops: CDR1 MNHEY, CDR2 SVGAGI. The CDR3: CASSEQGGVRSPLHF. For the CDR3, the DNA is TGTGCCAGCAGTGAACAGGGGGGGGTGCGCTCACCCCTCCACTTT.

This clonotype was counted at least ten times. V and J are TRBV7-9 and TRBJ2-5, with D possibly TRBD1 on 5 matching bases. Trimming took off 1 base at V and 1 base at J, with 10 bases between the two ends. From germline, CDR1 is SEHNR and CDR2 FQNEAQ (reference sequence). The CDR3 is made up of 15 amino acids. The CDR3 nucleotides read TGTGCCAGCAGCTTAGAAGACAGACTCCAAGAGACCCAGTACTTC. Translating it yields CASSLEDRLQETQYF.

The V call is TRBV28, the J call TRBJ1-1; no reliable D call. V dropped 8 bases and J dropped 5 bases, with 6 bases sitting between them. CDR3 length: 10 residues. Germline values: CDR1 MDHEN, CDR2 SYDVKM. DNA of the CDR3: TGTGCCAGCTTCCGTACTGAAGCTTTCTTT. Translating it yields CASFRTEAFF.

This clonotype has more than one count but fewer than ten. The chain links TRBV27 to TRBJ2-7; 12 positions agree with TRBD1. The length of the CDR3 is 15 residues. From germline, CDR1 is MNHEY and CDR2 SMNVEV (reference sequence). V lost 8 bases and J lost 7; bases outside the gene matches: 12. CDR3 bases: TGTGCCAGCGGGAGGGGACAGGGGGCGATTTCGGAGCAGTACTTC. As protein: CASGRGQGAISEQYF.

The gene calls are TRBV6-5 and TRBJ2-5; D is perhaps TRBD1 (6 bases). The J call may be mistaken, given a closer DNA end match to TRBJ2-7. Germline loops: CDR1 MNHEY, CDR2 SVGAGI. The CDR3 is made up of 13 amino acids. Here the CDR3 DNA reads TGTGCCAGCAGTCACAGGGCTCGATACGAGCAGTACTTC. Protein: CASSHRARYEQYF.

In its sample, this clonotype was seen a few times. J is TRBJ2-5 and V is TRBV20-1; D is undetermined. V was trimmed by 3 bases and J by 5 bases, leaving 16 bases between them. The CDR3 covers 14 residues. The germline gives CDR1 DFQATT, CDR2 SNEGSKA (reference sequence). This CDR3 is CSASPNRIGETQYF. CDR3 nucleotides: TGCAGTGCTAGCCCAAATAGAATTGGGGAGACCCAGTACTTC.

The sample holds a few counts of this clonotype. The chain's CDR3 is CATREQKNQPQHF. Written as DNA, the CDR3 is TGTGCCACCCGGGAGCAGAAGAATCAGCCCCAGCATTTT. The chain joins TRBV10-3 to TRBJ1-5; D is uncertain. CDR3 size: 13 residues. CDR1 and CDR2 from the germline V gene are ENHRY and SYGVKD. V was pared by 10 bases and J by 4 bases, with 14 bases between.

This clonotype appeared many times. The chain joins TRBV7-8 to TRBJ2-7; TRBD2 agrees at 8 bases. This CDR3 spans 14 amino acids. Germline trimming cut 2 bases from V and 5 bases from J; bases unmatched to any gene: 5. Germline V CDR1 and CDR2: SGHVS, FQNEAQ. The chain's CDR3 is CASSLLTSGDEQYF. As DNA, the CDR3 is TGTGCCAGCAGCTTACTCACTAGCGGAGACGAGCAGTACTTC. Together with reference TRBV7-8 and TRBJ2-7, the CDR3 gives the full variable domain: GAGVSQSPRYKVAKRGQDVALRCDPISGHVSLFWYQQALGQGPEFLTYFQNEAQLDKSGLPSDRFFAERPEGSVSTLKIQRTQQEDSAVYLCASSLLTSGDEQYFGPGTRLTVT.